The rows below give T cell receptor beta chains drawn from one sample of a study of T cells in Graves' hyperthyroidism and ophthalmopathy. TCRdb independently ran MiXCR on the multiplex PCR reads; one entry per CDR3 protein. The table includes 500,000 or so distinct CDR3 sequences, roughly 15% detected once. Sequencing used blood. These receptor sequences come from a young woman with Graves' ophthalmopathy. Both conserved end residues are part of each CDR3. A D gene is named only where the DNA matches it firmly. Clone size is not always given. Where it is, it says once, few, many or a class for expanded clones.

few	TRBV5-1	TRBJ2-7	-	CASSPSGRNSYEQYF	TGCGCCAGCAGCCCCTCCGGACGGAACTCCTACGAGCAGTACTTC
few	TRBV7-9	TRBJ2-3	-	CASSSTRTVFIGTDTQYF	TGTGCCAGCAGCTCCACCAGGACAGTCTTTATTGGCACAGATACGCAGTATTTT
many	TRBV27	TRBJ2-5	-	CASSLGGLGTQYF	TGTGCCAGCAGTTTAGGTGGGCTAGGGACCCAGTACTTC
many	TRBV30	TRBJ1-1	-	CAWRGRDHTEAFF	TGTGCCTGGAGGGGCAGGGACCACACTGAAGCTTTCTTT
many	TRBV27	TRBJ2-7	-	CASSLSSGFLSYEQYF	TGTGCCAGCAGTTTATCGAGCGGGTTCCTCTCCTACGAGCAGTACTTC
once	TRBV28	TRBJ1-4	TRBD1	CASTLEGTGEEKLFF	TGTGCCAGCACTCTAGAGGGGACAGGGGAAGAAAAACTGTTTTTT
many	TRBV2	TRBJ2-3	TRBD1	CASRTLLTGPTDTQYF	TGTGCCAGCCGAACGTTACTGACAGGGCCCACAGATACGCAGTATTTT
-	TRBV6-5	TRBJ1-6	-	CASSYEGGSSYNSPLHF	TGTGCCAGCAGTTACGAGGGGGGGAGCTCCTATAATTCACCCCTCCACTTT
few	TRBV9	TRBJ1-1	TRBD1	CASSVVSGGFTEAFF	TGTGCCAGCAGCGTAGTCTCAGGGGGCTTCACTGAAGCTTTCTTT
-	TRBV4-3	TRBJ1-6	-	CASSQDVNSPLHF	TGCGCCAGCAGCCAAGATGTGAATTCACCCCTCCACTTT
many	TRBV18	TRBJ2-3	TRBD2	CASSPRTSGGRTDTQYF	TGTGCCAGCTCACCACGGACTAGCGGGGGACGCACAGATACGCAGTATTTT
many	TRBV30	TRBJ2-7	-	CAWSVGYEQYF	TGTGCCTGGAGTGTAGGCTACGAGCAGTACTTC
-	TRBV6-2/TRBV6-3	TRBJ1-2	TRBD1	CASSYSRTGIRCGYTF	TGTGCCAGCAGTTACTCCCGGACAGGGATTCGCTGTGGCTACACCTTC
many	TRBV9	TRBJ2-7	-	CASSVGGGHYEQYF	TGTGCCAGCAGCGTAGGCGGCGGGCACTACGAGCAGTACTTC
few	TRBV5-1	TRBJ1-2	TRBD1	CASSLGQGAFDSGYTF	TGCGCCAGCAGCTTGGGACAGGGGGCTTTTGATTCTGGCTACACCTTC
once	TRBV15	TRBJ2-3	-	CATSRGRAPGTDTQYF	TGTGCCACCAGCAGAGGACGGGCGCCGGGCACAGATACGCAGTATTTT